The next 15 T cell receptor beta chains were all read from a single sample in a study of identical twins. TCRdb reanalysed the 5' RACE reads using MiXCR and keeps one entry per CDR3 protein. The sample has roughly 490,000 distinct CDR3 sequences; over 11% are singletons. The same data also contributed to another study, on yellow fever vaccine responses in identical twins.

Sequenced input: CD4+ T cells sorted from blood. The receptors derive from a woman in her late teens or twenties in good health.

The chain carries TRBV7-8 and TRBJ2-1; 8 bases match TRBD2. J lost 7 bases, V lost 5 bases, and 7 bases had no gene match. CDR1 and CDR2 from the germline V gene are SGHVS and FQNEAQ. The CDR3 has 14 residues. DNA of the CDR3: TGTGCCAGCAGCGTCGTCGGGAGGGGAAATGAGCAGTTCTTC. It translates to CASSVVGRGNEQFF.

This clonotype was seen at least ten times. The V gene is TRBV12-3 or TRBV12-4, the J gene TRBJ2-7; D may be TRBD1 (6 bases). There are 14 residues in the CDR3. V dropped 6 bases and J dropped 3 bases, with 15 bases sitting between them. The CDR3 DNA reads as TGTGCCAGCAGACGGACAGTTTTGGACTACGAGCAGTACTTC. It is translated as CASRRTVLDYEQYF.

This clonotype has a handful of counts. V is TRBV20-1 and J is TRBJ2-7, with D unclear. This CDR3 has 13 residues. The germline V and J ends were trimmed by 3 bases and 3 bases, with 12 bases remaining between them. CDR1 and CDR2 from the germline V gene are DFQATT and SNEGSKA (reference sequence). The DNA for the CDR3 is TGCAGTGCTAGTGCTAGGGCGAACTACGAGCAGTACTTC. Encoded protein: CSASARANYEQYF.

This clonotype turned up a few times. This rearrangement joins TRBV10-2 to TRBJ2-7; D is undetermined. Trimming removed 0 bases from V and 3 bases from J, with 6 bases in between. The CDR3 is 13 amino acids. The germline V gene has CDR1 WSHSY and CDR2 SAAADI. Here the CDR3 reads CASSESGGYEQYF. The DNA for the CDR3 is TGCGCCAGCAGTGAGTCGGGCGGCTACGAGCAGTACTTC.

The chain joins TRBV15 to TRBJ2-7, with D possibly matching TRBD1 (6 bases). The CDR3 has 14 residues. Trimming pared 5 bases from V and 0 bases from J, leaving 11 bases between. CDR1 is LNHNV, CDR2 YYDKDF, per germline (reference sequence). For the CDR3, the DNA is TGTGCCACCAGCGTTCACAGGGACTCCTACGAGCAGTACTTC. It yields the protein CATSVHRDSYEQYF.

The gene calls are TRBV28 and TRBJ2-4; 8 bases agree with TRBD1. J was trimmed by 6 bases and V by 5 bases; bases with no gene match: 21. In germline, CDR1 is MDHEN, CDR2 SYDVKM. The CDR3 consists of 19 residues. The CDR3 nucleotides are TGTGCCAGCAGTGTGGGAGGACAGGGATGGTGGGGATCCGCAAACATTCAGTACTTC. This codes for CASSVGGQGWWGSANIQYF.

Ten or more counts support this clonotype. The genes are TRBV4-3 and TRBJ2-1, with D possibly being TRBD2 (6 bases). The CDR3 totals 15 residues. V lost 0 bases and J lost 6, with 12 bases in between. CDR1 is LGHNA and CDR2 is YSLEER in the germline V gene. CDR3 bases: TGCGCCAGCAGCCAAGAGTTGCAGGAGGGCAATGAGCAGTTCTTC. Translation: CASSQELQEGNEQFF.

This chain uses TRBV29-1 with TRBJ2-5; tentative D call: TRBD2 (7 bases). The CDR3 covers 16 residues. Germline V gene lookup returns CDR1 SQVTM and CDR2 ANQGSEA. The V and J ends lost 0 bases and 2 bases respectively, with 16 bases between them. This CDR3 reads CSVEDLRGGSQETQYF. The CDR3 DNA reads as TGCAGCGTTGAAGATCTTAGGGGGGGTTCACAAGAGACCCAGTACTTC. Together with reference TRBV29-1 and TRBJ2-5, the CDR3 gives the full variable domain: SAVISQKPSRDICQRGTSLTIQCQVDSQVTMMFWYRQQPGQSLTLIATANQGSEATYESGFVIDKFPISRPNLTFSTLTVSNMSPEDSSIYLCSVEDLRGGSQETQYFGPGTRLLVL.

The gene calls are TRBV7-2 and TRBJ1-1; D may be TRBD1 (5 bases). CDR3 length: 13 residues. Deletions cut 5 bases from V and 10 bases from J, with 17 bases between. Germline V lookup: CDR1 SGHTA, CDR2 FQGNSA. This chain's CDR3 is CASSQESGGPAFF. In DNA form, the CDR3 reads TGTGCCAGCAGCCAAGAGTCGGGGGGTCCAGCTTTCTTT.

The chain carries TRBV20-1 and TRBJ2-3; 9 bases are a match to TRBD2. The V segment lost 4 bases and the J segment 1 base; nucleotides outside the gene matches: 9. Germline V gives CDR1 DFQATT, CDR2 SNEGSKA (reference sequence). This CDR3 contains 16 residues. In nucleotides, the CDR3 is TGCAGTGCTATATTCCCGCTAGCGGGGCGCACAGATACGCAGTATTTT. Amino acids: CSAIFPLAGRTDTQYF.

The J gene is TRBJ2-1, the V gene TRBV12-3 or TRBV12-4; D possibly corresponds to TRBD2 (5 bases). The CDR3 spans 14 residues. V dropped 6 bases and J dropped 4 bases, with 13 bases sitting between them. CDR3 DNA: TGTGCCAGCAGGCCTCAACTAGGGTACAATGAGCAGTTCTTC. Translating gives CASRPQLGYNEQFF.

This clonotype was counted only a few times. A junction boundary mismatches the germline segment, possibly from a read error. The chain uses TRBV11-1 and TRBJ2-1; 9 positions match TRBD2. This CDR3 has 18 amino acids. CDR1 SGHAT and CDR2 FQDESV come from the germline V gene (reference sequence). CDR3: CACSPRRGGTSSYNEQFF. CDR3 DNA sequence: TGTGCCTGCAGCCCCCGAAGGGGCGGGACTAGCAGCTACAATGAGCAGTTCTTC.

This clonotype was recorded a few times. The V call is TRBV28, the J call TRBJ2-7; 11 nucleotides align to TRBD2. V trimming: 5 bases; J trimming: 5 bases; junction bases outside the gene matches: 8. The CDR3 contains 15 residues. Germline V CDR1 and CDR2: MDHEN, SYDVKM. CDR3 residues: CASSPLAGATHEQYF. The CDR3 DNA reads as TGTGCCAGCAGTCCACTAGCGGGAGCCACCCACGAGCAGTACTTC.

The table lists this clonotype with many counts. This rearrangement joins TRBV13 to TRBJ1-1; a weak D match, TRBD1 (6 bases). V was cut by 6 bases and J by 2 bases, with 13 bases left in between. CDR3 length: 14 residues. The germline gives CDR1 PRHDT, CDR2 FYEKMQ (reference sequence). CDR3 nucleotides: TGTGCCAGCAGACCCGGACAGACTAACACTGAAGCTTTCTTT. Protein sequence: CASRPGQTNTEAFF.

The gene calls are TRBV5-6 and TRBJ2-1; perhaps D is TRBD1 or TRBD2 (5 bases each). Germline V lookup: CDR1 SGHDT, CDR2 YYEEEE. Deletions cut 0 bases from V and 2 bases from J, with 6 bases between. This CDR3 is built from 14 residues. Written as DNA, the CDR3 is TGTGCCAGCAGCTTGGAGGGACCCTACAATGAGCAGTTCTTC. Translating it yields CASSLEGPYNEQFF.